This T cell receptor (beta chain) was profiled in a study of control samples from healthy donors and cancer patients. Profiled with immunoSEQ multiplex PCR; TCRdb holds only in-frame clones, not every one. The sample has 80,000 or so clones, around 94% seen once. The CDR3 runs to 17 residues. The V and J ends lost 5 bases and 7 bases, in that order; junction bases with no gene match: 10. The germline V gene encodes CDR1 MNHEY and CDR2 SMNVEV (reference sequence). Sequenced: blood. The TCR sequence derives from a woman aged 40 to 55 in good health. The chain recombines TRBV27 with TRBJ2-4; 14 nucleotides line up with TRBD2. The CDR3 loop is CASSHTGTSGSGNIQYF. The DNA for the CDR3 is TGTGCCAGCAGTCACACCGGGACTAGCGGGAGTGGTAACATTCAGTACTTC.